This T cell receptor beta chain was observed in a study of blood T cell repertoires in COVID-19. Study in general: Some COVID-19 samples were acute and others convalescent; all came from the United States, Italy and Spain. In each case, the material was cDNA or gDNA derived from T cells, B-cell-depleted T cells, or PBMCs.

The V gene's germline CDR1 is SGHTA and CDR2 FQGTGA. Trimming took off 5 bases at V and 7 bases at J, with 25 bases between the two ends. This CDR3 contains 17 residues. Participants were aged roughly 18 to 90 years, lived in about two dozen US areas, and enrolled virtually. The study assigned cohorts using participant-reported clinical history. Method: immunoSEQ multiplex PCR; TCRdb's copy keeps in-frame clones and lacks some. This table holds 250,000 or so clones, around 82% found once. The V and J genes are TRBV7-3 and TRBJ2-3; D might be TRBD2 (5 bases). This TCR came from a man between 45 and 60 years old who had recovered from COVID-19. Sequenced input: PBMCs or T cells enriched from blood (not recorded which). The CDR3 reads CASSPYPDYGLGNTQYF. The CDR3 coding sequence is TGTGCCAGCAGCCCCTACCCCGACTACGGGTTAGGAAATACGCAGTATTTT.